A single sample gave rise to the 20 T cell receptor beta chains below, sequenced in a study of blood T cell repertoires in COVID-19. Sequencing used immunoSEQ multiplex PCR; TCRdb keeps in-frame clones, though not all of them. The profile covers approximately 69,000 clones, with roughly 80% appearing a single time and about 14% taken by the ten largest. The sequenced sample was peripheral blood. Receptor source: a man between 45 and 60 years old with COVID-19, enrolled during active disease.

The chain combines TRBV2 with TRBJ2-7, with a possible D match to TRBD2 (6 bases). The CDR3 covers 13 residues. CDR1 and CDR2 from the germline V gene are SNHLY and FYNNEI. V was cut by 6 bases and J by 5 bases, with 14 bases left in between. The CDR3 reads CASRTGGRDEQYF. As DNA, the CDR3 is TGTGCCAGCAGGACCGGGGGACGGGACGAGCAGTACTTC.

V and J are TRBV10-2 and TRBJ2-1; D perhaps matches TRBD2 (6 bases). The CDR3 consists of 11 residues. Per the germline V gene, CDR1 is WSHSY and CDR2 is SAAADI. V shed 9 bases and J shed 10 bases, with 13 bases lying between them. The DNA of the CDR3 is TGCGCCAGTACCTCTAGCGCCGAGCAGTTCTTC. Protein sequence: CASTSSAEQFF.

The chain is built from TRBV5-3 and TRBJ1-1; D uncertain. TRBV5-3 is an ORF; its function is uncertain. Trimming pared 0 bases from V and 1 base from J, leaving 4 bases between. This CDR3 spans 13 amino acids. DNA of the CDR3: TGTGCCAGAAGCTTGGCGGGGAACACTGAAGCTTTCTTT. It is translated as CARSLAGNTEAFF.

This sequence joins TRBV14 and TRBJ1-2; TRBD1 matches at 7 bases. The V gene's germline CDR1 is SGHDN and CDR2 FVKESK. The CDR3 is 13 residues long. With 0 bases clipped from V and 8 bases from J, the junction kept 3 bases outside the gene matches. CDR3 protein: CASSQEGGRGYTF. CDR3 DNA: TGTGCCAGCAGCCAAGAAGGGGGCCGCGGCTACACCTTC. Using reference TRBV14 and TRBJ1-2 for the parts outside the CDR3, the full variable domain is EAGVTQFPSHSVIEKGQTVTLRCDPISGHDNLYWYRRVMGKEIKFLLHFVKESKQDESGMPNNRFLAERTGGTYSTLKVQPAELEDSGVYFCASSQEGGRGYTFGSGTRLTVV.

The chain employs TRBV5-6 and TRBJ1-4, with no clear D. Germline V CDR1 and CDR2: SGHDT, YYEEEE. The CDR3 loop spans 15 amino acids. V gave up 1 base and J gave up 4 bases, with 11 bases separating them. This chain's CDR3 is CASSLSYEFNEKLFF. CDR3 coding DNA: TGTGCCAGCAGCTTGTCCTACGAGTTTAATGAAAAACTGTTTTTT.

This chain joins TRBV9 and TRBJ1-1; 8 positions agree with TRBD1. The germline V gene has CDR1 SGDLS and CDR2 YYNGEE. CDR3 length: 14 residues. Unmatched junction bases numbered 7, after V lost 4 bases and J lost 5 bases. The CDR3 is CASSTDRGGTEAFF. The CDR3 coding sequence is TGTGCCAGCAGCACAGACAGGGGAGGAACTGAAGCTTTCTTT. Together with reference TRBV9 and TRBJ1-1, the CDR3 gives the full variable domain: DSGVTQTPKHLITATGQRVTLRCSPRSGDLSVYWYQQSLDQGLQFLIQYYNGEERAKGNILERFSAQQFPDLHSELNLSSLELGDSALYFCASSTDRGGTEAFFGQGTRLTVV.

This chain connects TRBV20-1 to TRBJ1-2; tentative D call: TRBD1 (6 bases). The V gene's germline CDR1 is DFQATT and CDR2 SNEGSKA (reference sequence). V was cut by 3 bases and J by 3 bases, with 8 bases left in between. This CDR3 contains 12 residues. CDR3 nucleotides: TGCAGTGCTAGTCCAGGGGACTATGGCTACACCTTC. It translates to CSASPGDYGYTF.

V and J are TRBV4-1 and TRBJ1-4, with 9 bases identical to TRBD1. Germline values: CDR1 MGHRA, CDR2 YSYEKL. This CDR3 is 16 amino acids long. Unmatched junction bases numbered 7, after V lost 4 bases and J lost 4 bases. CDR3 loop: CASSRGQGLGNEKLFF. The CDR3 nucleotides are TGCGCCAGCAGCCGAGGACAGGGGCTAGGTAATGAAAAACTGTTTTTT.

The chain couples TRBV3-1 (or the pseudogene TRBV3-2) to TRBJ2-7; 12 bases are shared with TRBD2. After removal of 6 bases from V and 6 bases from J, the junction contained 6 bases not matched to a gene. The length of the CDR3 is 14 residues. Germline V CDR1 and CDR2: LGHDT, YNNKEL (reference sequence). The CDR3 here is CASSLAGGPAEQYF. CDR3 nucleotides: TGTGCCAGCAGTCTAGCGGGGGGGCCTGCCGAGCAGTACTTC.

The V and J genes are TRBV11-2 and TRBJ2-7; a weak D match, TRBD2 (6 bases). With 0 bases removed from V and 6 bases from J, the gap between germline ends came to 15 bases. Looked up from germline, CDR1 is SGHAT and CDR2 is FQNNGV. This CDR3 is built from 15 residues. DNA of the CDR3: TGTGCCAGCAGCTTAGATCGGGGAGCAGCGGGCGAGCAGTACTTC. Its translation: CASSLDRGAAGEQYF.

This chain links TRBV4-1 with TRBJ2-3, with 9 bases that match TRBD2. Germline V gene sequence: CDR1 MGHRA, CDR2 YSYEKL. The CDR3 runs 15 residues. J lost 5 bases, V lost 1 base, and 4 bases had no gene match. CDR3 in amino acids: CASSQGRGGQDTQYF. The CDR3 nucleotides are TGCGCCAGCAGCCAAGGGCGGGGGGGCCAAGATACGCAGTATTTT.

The genes are TRBV27 and TRBJ2-3, with TRBD1 matching over 10 bases. This CDR3 contains 18 residues. The germline gives CDR1 MNHEY, CDR2 SMNVEV (reference sequence). J gave up 4 bases and V 5 bases, and 15 bases lay outside the gene matches. CDR3 in amino acids: CASSPTGTGVSPPDTQYF. The CDR3 DNA reads TGTGCCAGCAGTCCGACCGGGACAGGGGTCTCCCCCCCAGATACGCAGTATTTT.

This clone was recorded a few times. The chain employs TRBV11-2 and TRBJ2-7; 8 nucleotides agree with TRBD1. The J segment lost 3 bases and the V segment lost 3 bases, leaving 1 base of the junction unmatched. CDR3 size: 13 residues. The germline gives CDR1 SGHAT, CDR2 FQNNGV. DNA for the CDR3: TGTGCCAGCAGCTTTGGACAGGGCTACGAGCAGTACTTC. Translating gives CASSFGQGYEQYF.

Only a few counts were recorded for this clone. The chain recombines TRBV5-4 with TRBJ2-5; 12 positions match TRBD2. Germline V gene data show CDR1 as SGHNT and CDR2 as YYREEE (reference sequence). This CDR3 has 16 amino acids. With 3 bases clipped from V and 2 bases from J, the junction kept 5 bases outside the gene matches. The CDR3 protein is CASSSPSGGGQETQYF. Written as DNA, the CDR3 is TGTGCCAGCAGCTCCCCTAGCGGGGGGGGACAAGAGACCCAGTACTTC.

This clone counts as medium-sized. The V and J genes are TRBV4-3 and TRBJ2-7; 9 nucleotides match TRBD1. Germline V gives CDR1 LGHNA, CDR2 YSLEER. This CDR3 comprises 16 residues. The ends lost 0 bases at V and 5 bases at J; junction bases unmatched: 8. The CDR3 loop reads CASSQDSGTGRDEQYF. The CDR3, as DNA: TGCGCCAGCAGCCAAGATAGTGGGACAGGGCGGGACGAGCAGTACTTC.

The chain is built from TRBV20-1 and TRBJ2-3; TRBD2 is a possible D gene (7 bases). CDR1 is DFQATT, CDR2 SNEGSKA, per germline (reference sequence). CDR3 length equals 18 residues. With 3 bases removed from V and 1 base from J, the gap between germline ends came to 23 bases. The CDR3 coding sequence is TGCAGTGCTAGTGGGCGGGGGACACTCAGTGCTCGCACAGATACGCAGTATTTT. Translation: CSASGRGTLSARTDTQYF.

The chain couples TRBV6-5 to TRBJ1-2; no firm D call. Trimming cost V 6 bases and J 2 bases, with 13 bases left between them. CDR1 and CDR2 from the germline V gene are MNHEY and SVGAGI. This CDR3 is built from 14 residues. CDR3 sequence reads: CASRDLDLNYGYTF. The CDR3 DNA reads as TGTGCCAGCAGGGATCTCGACTTAAACTATGGCTACACCTTC.

This chain uses TRBV4-1 with TRBJ2-5; tentatively, D is TRBD2 (6 bases). There are 14 residues in the CDR3. The ends were cut back, 4 bases at V and 2 bases at J, with 11 bases in the middle. Germline lookup yields CDR1 MGHRA and CDR2 YSYEKL. The CDR3 reads CASSLRDQQETQYF. DNA for the CDR3: TGCGCCAGCAGCCTGCGGGACCAGCAAGAGACCCAGTACTTC.

The chain is built from TRBV25-1 and TRBJ1-3; no reliable D call. Trimming pared 5 bases from V and 3 bases from J, leaving 17 bases between. The CDR3 is 16 residues long. In germline, CDR1 is MGHDK, CDR2 SYGVNS. CDR3 DNA sequence: TGTGCCAGCAGTTCTCCAGCGGCCTTAGGTGGAAACACCATATATTTT. It specifies CASSSPAALGGNTIYF.

This chain links TRBV5-4 with TRBJ2-1; D remains ambiguous. This CDR3 comprises 14 residues. In germline, CDR1 is SGHNT, CDR2 YYREEE (reference sequence). Deletions cut 0 bases from V and 10 bases from J, with 14 bases between. CDR3: CASSLDLRSQEQFF. CDR3 DNA: TGTGCCAGCAGCTTGGACCTTCGTTCCCAGGAGCAGTTCTTC.